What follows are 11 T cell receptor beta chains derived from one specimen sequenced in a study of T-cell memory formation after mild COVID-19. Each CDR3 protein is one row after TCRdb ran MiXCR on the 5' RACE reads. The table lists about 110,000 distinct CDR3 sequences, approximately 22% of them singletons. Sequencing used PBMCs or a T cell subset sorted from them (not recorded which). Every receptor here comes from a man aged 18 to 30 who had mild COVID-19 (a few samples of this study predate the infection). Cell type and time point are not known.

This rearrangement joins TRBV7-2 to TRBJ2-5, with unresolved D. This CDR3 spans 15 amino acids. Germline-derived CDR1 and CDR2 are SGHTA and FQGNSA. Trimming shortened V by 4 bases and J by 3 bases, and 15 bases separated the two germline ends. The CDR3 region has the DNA TGTGCCAGCAGCTCCCGCAGGAATTGGGAAGAGACCCAGTACTTC. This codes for CASSSRRNWEETQYF.

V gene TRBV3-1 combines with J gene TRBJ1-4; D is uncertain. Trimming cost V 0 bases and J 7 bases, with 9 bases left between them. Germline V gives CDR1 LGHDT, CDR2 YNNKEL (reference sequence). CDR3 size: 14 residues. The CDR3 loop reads CASSQDLEGEKLFF. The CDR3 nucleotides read TGTGCCAGCAGCCAAGACCTGGAGGGTGAAAAACTGTTTTTT.

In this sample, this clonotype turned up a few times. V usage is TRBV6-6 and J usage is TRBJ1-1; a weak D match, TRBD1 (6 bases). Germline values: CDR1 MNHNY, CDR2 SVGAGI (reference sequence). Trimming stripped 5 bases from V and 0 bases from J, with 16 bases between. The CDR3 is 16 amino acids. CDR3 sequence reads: CASSKRSTGLNTEAFF. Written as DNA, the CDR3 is TGTGCCAGCAGTAAACGATCGACAGGCCTGAACACTGAAGCTTTCTTT.

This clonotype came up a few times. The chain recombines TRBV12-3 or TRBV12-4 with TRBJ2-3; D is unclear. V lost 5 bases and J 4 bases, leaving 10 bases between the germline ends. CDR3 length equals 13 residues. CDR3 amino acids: CASSIGTPDTQYF. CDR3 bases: TGTGCCAGCAGTATCGGAACTCCAGATACGCAGTATTTT.

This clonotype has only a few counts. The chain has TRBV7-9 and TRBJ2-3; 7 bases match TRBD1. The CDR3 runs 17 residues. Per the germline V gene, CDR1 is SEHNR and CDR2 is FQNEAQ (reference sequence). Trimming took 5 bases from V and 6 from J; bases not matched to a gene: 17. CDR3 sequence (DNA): TGTGCCAGCAGCCCACCCCGCCAGGACAGGCCCTCTGATACGCAGTATTTT. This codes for CASSPPRQDRPSDTQYF.

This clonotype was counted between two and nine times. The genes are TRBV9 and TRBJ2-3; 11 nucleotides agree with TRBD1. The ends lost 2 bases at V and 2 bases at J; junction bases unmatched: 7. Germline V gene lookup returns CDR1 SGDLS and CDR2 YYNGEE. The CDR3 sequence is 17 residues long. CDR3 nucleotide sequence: TGTGCCAGCAGCGTGGGGGACAGGGGGGGATTCACAGATACGCAGTATTTT. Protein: CASSVGDRGGFTDTQYF.

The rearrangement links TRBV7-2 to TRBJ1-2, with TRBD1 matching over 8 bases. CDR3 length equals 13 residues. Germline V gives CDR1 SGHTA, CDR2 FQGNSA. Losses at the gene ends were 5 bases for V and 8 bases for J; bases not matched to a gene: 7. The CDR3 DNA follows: TGTGCCAGCAGCCCGGGACAGGCGGAAGGCTACACCTTC. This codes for CASSPGQAEGYTF.

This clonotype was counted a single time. CDR3 in DNA: TGTGCCAGCAGTTACTCAGGCAATGAGCAGTTCTTC. This codes for CASSYSGNEQFF. The chain couples TRBV6-2 or TRBV6-3 to TRBJ2-1; no clear D. Deletions cut 0 bases from V and 6 bases from J, with 3 bases between. In germline, CDR1 is MNHEY, CDR2 SVGEGT. The CDR3 has 12 residues.

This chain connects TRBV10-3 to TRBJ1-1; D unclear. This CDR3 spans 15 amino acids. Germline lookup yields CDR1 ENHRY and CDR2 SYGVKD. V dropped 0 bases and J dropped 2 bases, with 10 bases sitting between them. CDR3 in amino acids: CAISESSLRNTEAFF. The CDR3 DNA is TGTGCCATCAGTGAGTCGAGCCTTAGAAACACTGAAGCTTTCTTT.

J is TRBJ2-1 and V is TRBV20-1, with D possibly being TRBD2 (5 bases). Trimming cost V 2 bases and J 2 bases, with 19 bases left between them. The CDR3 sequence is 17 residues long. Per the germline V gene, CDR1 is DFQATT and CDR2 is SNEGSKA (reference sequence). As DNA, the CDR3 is TGCAGTGCTAGACCACACCCCCGTGAGGGCACCTACAATGAGCAGTTCTTC. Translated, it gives CSARPHPREGTYNEQFF.

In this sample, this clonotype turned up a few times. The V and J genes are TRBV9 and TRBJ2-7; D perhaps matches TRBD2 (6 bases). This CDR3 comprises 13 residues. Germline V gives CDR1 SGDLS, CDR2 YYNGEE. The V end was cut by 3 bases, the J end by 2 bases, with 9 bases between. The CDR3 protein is CASSGTSPYEQYF. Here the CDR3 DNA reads TGTGCCAGCAGCGGTACTAGCCCCTACGAGCAGTACTTC. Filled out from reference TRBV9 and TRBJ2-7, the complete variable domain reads DSGVTQTPKHLITATGQRVTLRCSPRSGDLSVYWYQQSLDQGLQFLIQYYNGEERAKGNILERFSAQQFPDLHSELNLSSLELGDSALYFCASSGTSPYEQYFGPGTRLTVT.